Listed below are T cell receptor beta chains from one sample, sequenced in a study of blood T cell repertoires in COVID-19. Sequenced by immunoSEQ multiplex PCR; TCRdb stores in-frame clones only, minus some. The sample carries roughly 250,000 clones, more than 75% recorded once. Sequenced: peripheral blood. These receptors came from a woman between 45 and 65 years old with acute or convalescent COVID-19. CDR3s include the opening cysteine and the closing phenylalanine or tryptophan. The order of the fields is D gene, CDR3 length, V gene, clone size, J gene, CDR3 protein, CDR3 DNA. A D gene is named only where the DNA matches it firmly. A clone size is listed for some rows: how often the clone was seen (once, few, many), or a class if it is expanded.

>-|13|TRBV28|-|TRBJ1-2
CASSPHINYGYTF
TGTGCCAGCAGTCCACACATTAACTATGGCTACACCTTC
>TRBD2|15|TRBV19|-|TRBJ2-1
CASTRLAGAYNEQFF
TGTGCCAGTACTCGACTAGCGGGGGCCTACAATGAGCAGTTCTTC
>-|17|TRBV5-1|-|TRBJ2-1
CASSFAHYAGPYNEQFF
TGCGCCAGCAGCTTTGCCCACTATGCGGGACCTTACAATGAGCAGTTCTTC
>-|15|TRBV18|-|TRBJ2-7
CASSPGTPISYEQYF
TGTGCCAGCTCACCCGGGACACCTATCTCCTACGAGCAGTACTTC
>-|12|TRBV14|-|TRBJ2-7
CASSYSSYEQYF
TGTGCCAGCAGCTATAGCTCCTACGAGCAGTACTTC
>TRBD1|17|TRBV7-2|few|TRBJ2-3
CASSLGYRGRGPDTQYF
TGTGCCAGCAGCTTAGGGTACAGGGGGCGCGGTCCAGATACGCAGTATTTT
>-|14|TRBV18|-|TRBJ2-5
CASSPPGQLETQYF
TGTGCCAGCTCACCACCTGGACAGCTAGAGACCCAGTACTTC
>-|17|TRBV7-2|few|TRBJ1-6
CASSLDRAGAYNSPLHF
TGTGCCAGCAGCTTAGACCGAGCAGGTGCTTATAATTCACCCCTCCACTTT
>-|17|TRBV5-1|-|TRBJ1-5
CASSFGPAGGSNQPQHF
TGCGCCAGCAGCTTCGGGCCCGCGGGGGGGAGCAATCAGCCCCAGCATTTT
>TRBD2|16|TRBV7-8|once|TRBJ2-5
CASSWRGEGRQETQYF
TGTGCCAGCAGCTGGCGGGGGGAGGGCCGCCAAGAGACCCAGTACTTC
>-|12|TRBV9|-|TRBJ1-2
CASSVPEGRYTF
TGTGCCAGCAGCGTCCCCGAGGGTCGCTACACCTTC
>-|12|TRBV28|-|TRBJ1-3
CASSSGGNTIYF
TGTGCCAGCAGTTCGGGTGGAAACACCATATATTTT
>-|16|TRBV7-6|-|TRBJ2-7
CASSLPPPRFAYEQYF
TGTGCCAGCAGCTTACCCCCCCCTAGGTTCGCCTACGAGCAGTACTTC